What follows are 28 T cell receptor beta chains derived from one specimen sequenced in a study of CD8 T cells in Susac syndrome. An amount of RNA that ranged from roughly 0.5 to 1 ug was reverse transcribed with random hexamers. TCRdb re-derived calls from the immunoSEQ multiplex PCR reads in MiXCR, one entry per CDR3 protein. The top ten hold less than 0.11% of the sample, which has around 230,000 distinct CDR3 sequences, 95% to 97% seen once. What was sequenced was CD4+ T cells from PBMCs. These TCRs come from a human donor with Susac syndrome.

A single count supports this clonotype. The chain is built from TRBV18 and TRBJ2-7; no firm D call. Germline V gene lookup returns CDR1 KGHSH and CDR2 LQKENI. Trimming pared 3 bases from V and 2 bases from J, leaving 5 bases between. The CDR3 has 12 amino acids. The chain's CDR3 is CASSPTTYEQYF. DNA for the CDR3: TGTGCCAGCTCACCCACCACCTACGAGCAGTACTTC.

This clonotype was recorded only once. The chain recombines TRBV28 with TRBJ1-2; D gene ambiguous. Germline V gene data show CDR1 as MDHEN and CDR2 as SYDVKM. V was pared by 3 bases and J by 5 bases, with 10 bases between. This CDR3 comprises 13 residues. This CDR3 is CASSLLRKYGYTF. CDR3 nucleotide sequence: TGTGCCAGCAGTTTGCTGAGGAAGTATGGCTACACCTTC.

The gene calls are TRBV29-1 and TRBJ2-1, with D perhaps TRBD1 (5 bases). This CDR3 has 13 residues. Looked up from germline, CDR1 is SQVTM and CDR2 is ANQGSEA. Trimming stripped 6 bases from V and 3 bases from J, with 12 bases between. CDR3 sequence reads: CSVPPRDYNEQFF. As DNA, the CDR3 is TGCAGCGTCCCCCCCAGGGACTACAATGAGCAGTTCTTC.

The chain couples TRBV29-1 to TRBJ1-2; tentatively, D is TRBD1 (5 bases). CDR1 and CDR2 (germline): SQVTM, ANQGSEA. Deletions cut 4 bases from V and 2 bases from J, with 11 bases between. The CDR3 has 13 residues. Here the CDR3 DNA reads TGCAGCGTTGTCGACAACAGGAACTATGGCTACACCTTC. It codes for CSVVDNRNYGYTF. The entire variable domain, with the rest obtained from reference TRBV29-1 and TRBJ1-2, is as follows: SAVISQKPSRDICQRGTSLTIQCQVDSQVTMMFWYRQQPGQSLTLIATANQGSEATYESGFVIDKFPISRPNLTFSTLTVSNMSPEDSSIYLCSVVDNRNYGYTFGSGTRLTVV.

The chain has TRBV28 and TRBJ2-1; D might be TRBD2 (6 bases). The V end was cut by 6 bases, the J end by 7 bases, with 19 bases between. CDR3 length: 15 residues. Germline values: CDR1 MDHEN, CDR2 SYDVKM. CDR3 sequence: CASSPGKGGSNEQFF. Here the CDR3 DNA reads TGTGCCAGCAGCCCCGGGAAGGGAGGTTCGAATGAGCAGTTCTTC.

The V gene is TRBV4-1, the J gene TRBJ1-4; D is unresolved. CDR1 and CDR2 (germline): MGHRA, YSYEKL. The CDR3 sequence is 16 residues long. V was shortened by 4 bases and J by 6 bases, with 18 bases between the two germline ends. The CDR3 nucleotides are TGCGCCAGCAGCCCAGCCCACCTGGGGAGGTATGAAAAACTGTTTTTT. Its protein product is CASSPAHLGRYEKLFF.

This chain joins TRBV2 and TRBJ1-5; TRBD1 might be the D (6 bases). CDR3 length: 15 residues. Deletions cut 1 base from V and 4 bases from J, with 11 bases between. Germline V gives CDR1 SNHLY, CDR2 FYNNEI. In DNA form, the CDR3 reads TGTGCCAGCAGTGAAGGGGGGACAAGAAATCAGCCCCAGCATTTT. Encoded protein: CASSEGGTRNQPQHF.

This chain links TRBV28 with TRBJ1-5; TRBD1 agrees at 7 bases. The CDR3 contains 14 residues. CDR1 MDHEN and CDR2 SYDVKM come from the germline V gene. V gave up 7 bases and J gave up 6 bases; unmatched junction bases: 9. The CDR3 here is CASTPGGSGQPQHF. CDR3 bases: TGTGCCAGCACCCCAGGGGGTTCCGGTCAGCCCCAGCATTTT.

V is TRBV19 and J is TRBJ2-3; 7 bases line up with TRBD2. With 3 bases clipped from V and 0 bases from J, the junction kept 9 bases outside the gene matches. CDR1 LNHDA and CDR2 SQIVND come from the germline V gene (reference sequence). The CDR3 loop spans 17 amino acids. CDR3 protein: CASSIPRAGPSTDTQYF. The CDR3 DNA reads TGTGCCAGTAGTATTCCGAGAGCGGGACCAAGCACAGATACGCAGTATTTT.

The chain uses TRBV2 and TRBJ2-5; 7 bases line up with TRBD1. Trimming removed 2 bases from V and 5 bases from J; junction bases left unmatched: 2. This CDR3 comprises 13 residues. Germline loops: CDR1 SNHLY, CDR2 FYNNEI. The CDR3 here is CASSESRGETQYF. The CDR3 region has the DNA TGTGCCAGCAGTGAATCCAGGGGGGAGACCCAGTACTTC.

This chain connects TRBV3-1 to TRBJ2-1, with 8 bases identical to TRBD1. The CDR3 spans 16 residues. The V segment lost 0 bases and the J segment 7 bases; nucleotides outside the gene matches: 8. Per the germline V gene, CDR1 is LGHDT and CDR2 is YNNKEL (reference sequence). The CDR3 DNA sequence: TGTGCCAGCAGCCAAGATCCTACAGGGGGGTTTAATGAGCAGTTCTTC. It translates to CASSQDPTGGFNEQFF.

The gene calls are TRBV25-1 and TRBJ2-1; D unclear. Trimming cost V 3 bases and J 3 bases, with 9 bases left between them. The CDR3 has 14 amino acids. CDR1 is MGHDK and CDR2 is SYGVNS in the germline V gene. The DNA for the CDR3 is TGTGCCAGCAGTGACCTCTGGAGCTACAATGAGCAGTTCTTC. This encodes CASSDLWSYNEQFF.

The chain employs TRBV11-3 and TRBJ2-1; the D gene is possibly TRBD2 (6 bases). The CDR3 has 13 amino acids. In germline, CDR1 is SGHNT, CDR2 YENEEA. The V end lost 5 bases, the J end lost 5 bases, and 10 bases lay between the germline ends. The CDR3: CASSLTSNNEQFF. The DNA for the CDR3 is TGTGCCAGCAGCCTGACTAGTAACAATGAGCAGTTCTTC.

This chain links TRBV24-1 with TRBJ2-5; TRBD2 is a possible D gene (5 bases). CDR1 is KGHDR and CDR2 is SFDVKD in the germline V gene. V was pared by 0 bases and J by 1 base, with 14 bases between. This CDR3 contains 17 residues. CDR3: CATSDLAGGPFQETQYF. CDR3 in DNA: TGTGCCACCAGTGATTTGGCAGGCGGGCCCTTCCAAGAGACCCAGTACTTC.

The V call is TRBV12-3 or TRBV12-4, the J call TRBJ2-3, with 7 positions matching TRBD2. The length of the CDR3 is 12 residues. V lost 3 bases, J lost 8 bases, and 2 bases stayed unmatched. The chain's CDR3 is CASSLGGSTQYF. The CDR3, as DNA: TGTGCCAGCAGTTTGGGGGGGAGTACGCAGTATTTT.

This sequence joins TRBV12-3 or TRBV12-4 and TRBJ2-7; TRBD1 is a possible D gene (6 bases). V shed 2 bases and J shed 5 bases, with 13 bases lying between them. This CDR3 region has 14 residues. The CDR3 here is CASSLLTGSNEQYF. CDR3 coding DNA: TGTGCCAGCAGTTTACTGACAGGATCCAACGAGCAGTACTTC.

This clonotype appeared a single time. The rearrangement uses TRBV11-2 and TRBJ2-2; D not certain. Germline V gene lookup returns CDR1 SGHAT and CDR2 FQNNGV. The CDR3 runs to 13 residues. V lost 5 bases to trimming and J lost 7 bases, with 11 bases between them. The chain's CDR3 is CASSPLQVGELFF. CDR3 DNA: TGTGCCAGCAGCCCCCTTCAGGTCGGGGAGCTGTTTTTT.

This rearrangement joins TRBV28 to TRBJ1-2; D might be TRBD1 (5 bases). Germline CDR1 is MDHEN and CDR2 is SYDVKM. The V gene lost 1 base and the J gene lost 4 bases, with 13 bases spanning the gap. The CDR3 sequence is 15 residues long. For the CDR3, the DNA is TGTGCCAGCAGTTTATACCCCCAGACAGCCTATGGCTACACCTTC. Translating it yields CASSLYPQTAYGYTF.

The genes are TRBV20-1 and TRBJ2-7, with a weak D call TRBD2 (6 bases). Germline CDR1 reads DFQATT; CDR2 reads SNEGSKA (reference sequence). The V and J ends lost 0 bases and 4 bases respectively, with 13 bases between them. This CDR3 contains 14 residues. DNA for the CDR3: TGCAGTGCTAGAGATGGAGCGGGTCCGTACGAGCAGTACTTC. Translated, it gives CSARDGAGPYEQYF.

V gene TRBV29-1 combines with J gene TRBJ2-7; 14 bases match TRBD2. The CDR3 consists of 13 residues. Unmatched junction bases numbered 9, after V lost 7 bases and J lost 10 bases. The germline V gene encodes CDR1 SQVTM and CDR2 ANQGSEA. CDR3 nucleotides: TGCAGCGCCCTGACTAGCGGGAGGGCCCAACAGTACTTC. This codes for CSALTSGRAQQYF.

This sequence joins TRBV15 and TRBJ2-1; 8 bases fit TRBD2. Per the germline V gene, CDR1 is LNHNV and CDR2 is YYDKDF (reference sequence). V lost 0 bases, J lost 3 bases, and 13 bases stayed unmatched. The CDR3 extends over 19 amino acids. This CDR3 reads CATSREGLGWRLGYNEQFF. The CDR3, as DNA: TGTGCCACCAGCAGAGAGGGACTAGGGTGGAGGCTCGGCTACAATGAGCAGTTCTTC.

This chain uses TRBV12-5 with TRBJ2-6; D uncertain. The CDR3 runs 15 residues. Germline V gives CDR1 LGHNT, CDR2 FRNRAP. V gave up 3 bases and J gave up 0 bases, with 6 bases separating them. The CDR3 reads CASGLGLSGANVLTF. As DNA, the CDR3 is TGTGCTAGTGGTTTAGGGCTCTCTGGGGCCAACGTCCTGACTTTC.

The chain employs TRBV18 and TRBJ2-7; D remains ambiguous. The CDR3 runs to 12 residues. CDR1 is KGHSH and CDR2 is LQKENI in the germline V gene. Trimming removed 3 bases from V and 4 bases from J, with 7 bases in between. CDR3 bases: TGTGCCAGCTCACCTTCTGAATACGAGCAGTACTTC. This gives the protein CASSPSEYEQYF.

The chain has TRBV28 and TRBJ2-1, with D uncertain. CDR1 and CDR2 from the germline V gene are MDHEN and SYDVKM. The length of the CDR3 is 11 residues. Trimming took off 2 bases at V and 12 bases at J, with 8 bases between the two ends. Here the CDR3 reads CASSLSHGQFF. In nucleotides, the CDR3 is TGTGCCAGCAGTTTAAGCCATGGGCAGTTCTTC.

Only one count was recorded for this clonotype. The chain couples TRBV9 to TRBJ2-7; 13 nucleotides line up with TRBD2. CDR3 length equals 15 residues. V lost 3 bases to trimming and J lost 4 bases; unmatched junction nucleotides: 4. Germline-derived CDR1 and CDR2 are SGDLS and YYNGEE. The CDR3 coding sequence is TGTGCCAGCAGCGCGGGGACTAGCGGGACTTACGAGCAGTACTTC. Encoded protein: CASSAGTSGTYEQYF.

The rearrangement joins TRBV12-3 or TRBV12-4 to TRBJ2-5, with D perhaps matching TRBD2 (5 bases). The CDR3 has 13 amino acids. Deletions cut 6 bases from V and 7 bases from J, with 15 bases between. The CDR3 loop reads CASSTVFEGTQYF. Written as DNA, the CDR3 is TGTGCCAGCAGCACGGTGTTCGAGGGGACCCAGTACTTC.

The V and J genes are TRBV4-2 and TRBJ2-1; 8 bases are a match to TRBD1. Germline loops: CDR1 LGHNA, CDR2 YNFKEQ. The CDR3 consists of 15 residues. J lost 7 bases, V lost 3 bases, and 8 bases had no gene match. The CDR3 here is CASSQWTQGVNEQFF. CDR3 coding DNA: TGTGCCAGCAGCCAGTGGACACAGGGGGTAAATGAGCAGTTCTTC.

The chain employs TRBV5-1 and TRBJ2-7, with TRBD1 identical over 10 bases. Trimming removed 3 bases from V and 4 bases from J; junction bases left unmatched: 4. Germline CDR1 SGHRS, CDR2 YFSETQ. This CDR3 is 14 amino acids long. The CDR3 here is CASSSGTGEYEQYF. DNA for the CDR3: TGCGCCAGCAGCTCCGGGACAGGGGAATACGAGCAGTACTTC.